This entry lists 18 T cell receptor beta chains sequenced from one sample in a study of T cells in Graves' hyperthyroidism and ophthalmopathy. TCR beta CDR3 region amplification was performed from RNA transcripts. First-round RT-PCR of the TCR CDR3 relied on the HTBI primer set. TCRdb independently ran MiXCR on the multiplex PCR reads; one entry per CDR3 protein. The data show 550,000 to 700,000 distinct CDR3 sequences, roughly 15% seen once. Sequenced material: blood. These receptors were taken from a woman aged 40 to 50 with Graves' ophthalmopathy.

This clonotype was seen only once. This chain connects TRBV27 to TRBJ2-7; D gene ambiguous. The length of the CDR3 is 15 residues. Germline CDR1 MNHEY, CDR2 SMNVEV (reference sequence). V gave up 5 bases and J gave up 0 bases, with 14 bases separating them. In nucleotides, the CDR3 is TGTGCCAGCAGTAGTCTCCAGACAAGCTCCTACGAGCAGTACTTC. Amino acid sequence: CASSSLQTSSYEQYF.

The rearrangement joins TRBV10-1 to TRBJ2-2; 11 nucleotides agree with TRBD2. In germline, CDR1 is WNHNN, CDR2 SYGVQD (reference sequence). Trimming cost V 2 bases and J 7 bases; bases outside gene matches: 3. The CDR3 consists of 15 residues. The CDR3 is CASSETSGSGGELFF. In nucleotides, the CDR3 is TGCGCCAGCAGTGAGACTAGCGGGAGCGGCGGGGAGCTGTTTTTT.

This clonotype was picked up many times. The chain carries TRBV10-3 and TRBJ2-2, with 8 positions matching TRBD2. With 6 bases clipped from V and 7 bases from J, the junction kept 10 bases outside the gene matches. The CDR3 sequence is 15 residues long. Germline V gene data show CDR1 as ENHRY and CDR2 as SYGVKD. The CDR3 coding sequence is TGTGCCATCAGCCCGTTCCCGGGACTAGTCGGGGAGCTGTTTTTT. It encodes CAISPFPGLVGELFF.

This clonotype was recorded at least ten times. Likely a read error: the CDR3 ends without its conserved phenylalanine or tryptophan. The chain is built from TRBV7-2 and TRBJ2-5, with D maybe TRBD1 (5 bases). CDR1 is SGHTA and CDR2 is FQGNSA in the germline V gene. V lost 3 bases to trimming and J lost 2 bases, with 13 bases between them. The CDR3 sequence is 15 residues long. The DNA for the CDR3 is TGTGCCAGCAGCTTTGGGGTGGGGCCGCAAGAGACCCAGTACCTC. Its translation is CASSFGVGPQETQYL.

This clonotype showed up just once. The chain couples TRBV6-2 or TRBV6-3 to TRBJ1-5; the D is unclear. V lost 2 bases, J lost 5 bases, and 7 bases lay in between. The CDR3 is 13 amino acids. Germline V gives CDR1 MNHEY, CDR2 SVGEGT. The CDR3 sequence is CASSYVRDQPQHF. In nucleotides, the CDR3 is TGTGCCAGCAGTTACGTGAGAGATCAGCCCCAGCATTTT.

The table lists this clonotype with many counts. V gene TRBV20-1 combines with J gene TRBJ1-1; tentatively, D is TRBD1 (6 bases). Trimming stripped 5 bases from V and 5 bases from J, with 15 bases between. Germline V gene sequence: CDR1 DFQATT, CDR2 SNEGSKA (reference sequence). The CDR3 length is 13 residues. The CDR3 loop is CSAPKTGRTEAFF. The CDR3 nucleotides read TGCAGTGCTCCCAAAACAGGGAGAACTGAAGCTTTCTTT.

The chain links TRBV7-8 to TRBJ1-5; D unclear. The V end was cut by 2 bases, the J end by 3 bases, with 11 bases between. The germline gives CDR1 SGHVS, CDR2 FQNEAQ. The CDR3 runs to 15 residues. The CDR3 DNA reads as TGTGCCAGCAGCTTATATGAGGGATCCAATCAGCCCCAGCATTTT. Protein product: CASSLYEGSNQPQHF.

The CDR3 loop is CASSPDDMEDEQYF. The CDR3 nucleotides read TGTGCCAGTAGTCCCGATGACATGGAAGACGAGCAGTACTTC. The chain employs TRBV19 and TRBJ2-7; D gene ambiguous. Germline V gene data show CDR1 as LNHDA and CDR2 as SQIVND (reference sequence). V was cut by 5 bases and J by 5 bases, with 16 bases left in between. CDR3 length: 14 residues. The complete variable domain, with remaining parts taken from reference TRBV19 and TRBJ2-7, reads DGGITQSPKYLFRKEGQNVTLSCEQNLNHDAMYWYRQDPGQGLRLIYYSQIVNDFQKGDIAEGYSVSREKKESFPLTVTSAQKNPTAFYLCASSPDDMEDEQYFGPGTRLTVT.

The J gene is TRBJ1-3, the V gene TRBV6-1; D ambiguous. The V end lost 6 bases, the J end lost 0 bases, and 12 bases lay between the germline ends. CDR3 size: 15 residues. CDR1 MNHNS and CDR2 SASEGT come from the germline V gene. The CDR3 region has the DNA TGTGCCAGCAGCGAACCCCGTCTCTCTGGAAACACCATATATTTT. It specifies CASSEPRLSGNTIYF.

This clonotype was found a few times. The chain recombines TRBV4-3 with TRBJ2-2; D remains unclear. The V and J ends lost 4 bases and 7 bases respectively, with 10 bases between them. The CDR3 totals 13 residues. CDR1 is LGHNA and CDR2 is YSLEER in the germline V gene. This chain's CDR3 is CASSRMEGGELFF. In DNA, the CDR3 is TGCGCCAGCAGCCGGATGGAAGGCGGGGAGCTGTTTTTT.

This clonotype has ten or more counts. This sequence joins TRBV4-1 and TRBJ2-2, with TRBD2 as a possible D gene (6 bases). The V end was cut by 4 bases, the J end by 4 bases, with 10 bases between. Germline V gene data show CDR1 as MGHRA and CDR2 as YSYEKL. CDR3 length: 14 residues. The CDR3 nucleotides are TGCGCCAGCAGCCGTGGGGGGAGCACCGGGGAGCTGTTTTTT. Amino acids: CASSRGGSTGELFF.

J is TRBJ2-7 and V is TRBV6-5, with TRBD1 matching 9 bases. The CDR3 contains 16 residues. Losses at the gene ends were 7 bases for V and 2 bases for J; bases not matched to a gene: 12. Germline CDR1 reads MNHEY; CDR2 reads SVGAGI. CDR3 loop: CASTSGQGAGTYEQYF. The CDR3, as DNA: TGTGCCAGCACTTCGGGACAGGGCGCGGGGACCTACGAGCAGTACTTC.

With regard to this clonotype: A clone one base away is much larger, so this may be a read error. The chain links TRBV12-5 to TRBJ2-2; D is perhaps TRBD2 (5 bases). Per germline, CDR1 LGHNT and CDR2 FRNRAP. The CDR3 sequence is 14 residues long. CDR3 residues: CTSGLGLNTGELFF. The CDR3 nucleotides are TGTACTAGTGGTCTGGGTTTGAACACCGGGGAGCTGTTTTTT.

This clonotype was detected many times. The V and J genes are TRBV6-1 and TRBJ1-1; D ambiguous. Between the trimmed V and J ends, which lost 6 bases and 10 bases, there was a span of 18 bases. This CDR3 has 13 residues. Looked up from germline, CDR1 is MNHNS and CDR2 is SASEGT. DNA for the CDR3: TGTGCCAGCAGCCCCTCCGGCGTTTTGGGAGCTTTCTTT. The encoded protein is CASSPSGVLGAFF.

The chain couples TRBV6-1 to TRBJ2-7; TRBD1 matches 8 bases. Looked up from germline, CDR1 is MNHNS and CDR2 is SASEGT. With V trimmed by 5 bases and J by 7 bases, 7 bases remained unmatched. The CDR3 consists of 13 residues. The CDR3 DNA reads as TGTGCCAGCAGTAAAGACAGGGGTTCGGAGCAGTACTTC. Its protein product is CASSKDRGSEQYF.

This clonotype occurred a few times. The chain has TRBV4-2 and TRBJ2-7; D gene ambiguous. Germline values: CDR1 LGHNA, CDR2 YNFKEQ. The CDR3 is 14 residues long. V lost 2 bases and J lost 3, with 11 bases in between. CDR3 bases: TGTGCCAGCAGCCAATTGGACCAAAACTACGAGCAGTACTTC. It is translated as CASSQLDQNYEQYF.

The V gene is TRBV3-1, the J gene TRBJ1-1, with 11 bases matching TRBD1. The CDR3 totals 15 residues. Germline V gene sequence: CDR1 LGHDT, CDR2 YNNKEL (reference sequence). The trim removed 4 bases at V and 4 bases at J, leaving 5 bases unmatched. The CDR3 protein is CASSPLGTGGTEAFF. The DNA for the CDR3 is TGTGCCAGCAGCCCCCTCGGGACAGGGGGCACTGAAGCTTTCTTT.

This clonotype appeared many times. The rearrangement links TRBV28 to TRBJ1-5, with D possibly matching TRBD1 (6 bases). This CDR3 is built from 16 residues. Germline-derived CDR1 and CDR2 are MDHEN and SYDVKM. Trimming took off 2 bases at V and 8 bases at J, with 19 bases between the two ends. The CDR3 sequence is CASSLRDMVIIEPQHF. DNA for the CDR3: TGTGCCAGCAGTTTAAGGGACATGGTGATAATCGAGCCCCAGCATTTT.